This T cell receptor (beta chain) was found in a study of T cell responses to AZD1222 COVID-19 vaccine. Only in-frame clones appear in the TCRdb table, and some are missing; sequencing was by immunoSEQ multiplex PCR. Of roughly 140,000 clones in the sample, around 94% were seen once. Germline loops: CDR1 ENHRY, CDR2 SYGVKD. The junction had 5 bases not matched to a gene; V was cut back by 6 bases and J by 8 bases. This CDR3 comprises 13 residues. In this sample, this clone turned up once. This chain joins TRBV10-3 and TRBJ2-1, with 9 nucleotides matching TRBD2. The material was peripheral blood, obtained on day 0 of AZD1222 vaccination. The TCR originated in an adult in good health. Here the CDR3 reads CAIRAGGHDEQFF. The CDR3 region has the DNA TGTGCCATCAGGGCGGGGGGGCACGATGAGCAGTTCTTC.